This TCR beta chain appears in the sequencing data of a study of OX40 agonist ivuxolimab in advanced cancers. Comments on this clone: Its specificity is unknown.

The length of the CDR3 is 15 residues. Germline V gene data show CDR1 as SGHRS and CDR2 as YFSETQ. Losses at the gene ends were 3 bases for V and 5 bases for J; bases not matched to a gene: 7. The protocol was immunoSEQ multiplex PCR, while the TCRdb copy is restricted to in-frame clones and leaves out a portion. The profile shows 71,000 or so clones, just over 90% of them singletons. General study results and limits: Partial responders receiving 0.1-3.0 mg/kg showed among the lowest clonal expansion.

The sequences come from CD4+ or CD8+ T cells sorted from blood, collected in a trial of the OX40 agonist ivuxolimab. The TCR originated in an adult with an advanced solid tumor such as melanoma, head and neck, liver or kidney cancer. The chain uses TRBV5-1 and TRBJ2-5; 10 positions agree with TRBD2. The CDR3 bases are TGCGCCAGCAGCTCCTTAGCGGGGGGATCGGAGACCCAGTACTTC. It encodes CASSSLAGGSETQYF.